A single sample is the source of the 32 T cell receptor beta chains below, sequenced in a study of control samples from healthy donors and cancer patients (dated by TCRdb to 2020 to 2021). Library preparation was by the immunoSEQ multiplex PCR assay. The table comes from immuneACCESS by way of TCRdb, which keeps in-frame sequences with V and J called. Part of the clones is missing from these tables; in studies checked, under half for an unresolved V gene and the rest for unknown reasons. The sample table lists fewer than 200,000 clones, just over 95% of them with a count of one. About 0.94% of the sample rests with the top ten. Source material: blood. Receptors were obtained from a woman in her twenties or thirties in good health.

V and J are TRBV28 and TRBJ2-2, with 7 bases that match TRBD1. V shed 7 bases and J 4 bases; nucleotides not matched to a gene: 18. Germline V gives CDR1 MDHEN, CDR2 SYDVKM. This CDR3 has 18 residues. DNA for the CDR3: TGTGCCAGCATCCAATCCGGGACAGCCGATCTGGGCACCGGGGAGCTGTTTTTT. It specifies CASIQSGTADLGTGELFF. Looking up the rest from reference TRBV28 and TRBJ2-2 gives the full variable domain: DVKVTQSSRYLVKRTGEKVFLECVQDMDHENMFWYRQDPGLGLRLIYFSYDVKMKEKGDIPEGYSVSREKKERFSLILESASTNQTSMYLCASIQSGTADLGTGELFFGEGSRLTVL.

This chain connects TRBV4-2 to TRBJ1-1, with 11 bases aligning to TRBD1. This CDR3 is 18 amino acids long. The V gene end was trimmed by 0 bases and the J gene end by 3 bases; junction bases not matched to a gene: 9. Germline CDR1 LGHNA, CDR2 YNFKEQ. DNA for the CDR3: TGTGCCAGCAGCCAAGAGGTAGGGACAGGGGGTATCGACACTGAAGCTTTCTTT. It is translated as CASSQEVGTGGIDTEAFF.

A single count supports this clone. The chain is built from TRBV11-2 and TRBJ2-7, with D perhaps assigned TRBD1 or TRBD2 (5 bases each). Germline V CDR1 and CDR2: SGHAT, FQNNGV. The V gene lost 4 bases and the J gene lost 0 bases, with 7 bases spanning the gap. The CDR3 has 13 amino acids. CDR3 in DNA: TGTGCCAGCAGCTACGGGACCTCCTACGAGCAGTACTTC. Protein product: CASSYGTSYEQYF.

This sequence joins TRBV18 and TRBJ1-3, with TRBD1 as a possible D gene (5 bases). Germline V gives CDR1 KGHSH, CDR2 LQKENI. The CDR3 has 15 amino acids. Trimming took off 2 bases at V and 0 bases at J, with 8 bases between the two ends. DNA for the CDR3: TGTGCCAGCTCACCAAGGGGCTTCTCTGGAAACACCATATATTTT. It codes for CASSPRGFSGNTIYF.

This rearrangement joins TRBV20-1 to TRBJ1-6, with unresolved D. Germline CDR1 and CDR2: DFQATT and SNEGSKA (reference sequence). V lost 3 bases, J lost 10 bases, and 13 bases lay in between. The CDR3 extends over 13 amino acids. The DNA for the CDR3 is TGCAGTGCTAGTACTAGGGAGTACTCACCCCTCCACTTT. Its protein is CSASTREYSPLHF.

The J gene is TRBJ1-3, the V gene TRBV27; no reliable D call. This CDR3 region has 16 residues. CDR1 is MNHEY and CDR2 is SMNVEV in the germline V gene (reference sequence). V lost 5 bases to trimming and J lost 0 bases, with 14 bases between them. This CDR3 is CASSPYGLDSGNTIYF. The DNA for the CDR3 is TGTGCCAGCAGTCCGTATGGGCTCGACTCTGGAAACACCATATATTTT.

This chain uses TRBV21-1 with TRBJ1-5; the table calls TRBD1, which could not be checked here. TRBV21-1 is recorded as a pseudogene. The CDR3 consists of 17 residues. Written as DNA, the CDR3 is TGTGCCAGCAGCGCTTTTATGGACAGGGGATGGAATCAGCCCCAGCATTTT. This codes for CASSAFMDRGWNQPQHF.

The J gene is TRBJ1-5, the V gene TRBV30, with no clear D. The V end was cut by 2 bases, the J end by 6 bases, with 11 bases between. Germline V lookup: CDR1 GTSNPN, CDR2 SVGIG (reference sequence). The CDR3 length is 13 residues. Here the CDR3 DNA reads TGTGCCTGGAGTCAAGGGTGGGGTCAGCCCCAGCATTTT. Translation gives CAWSQGWGQPQHF. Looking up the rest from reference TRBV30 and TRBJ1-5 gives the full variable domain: SQTIHQWPATLVQPVGSPLSLECTVEGTSNPNLYWYRQAAGRGLQLLFYSVGIGQISSEVPQNLSASRPQDRQFILSSKKLLLSDSGFYLCAWSQGWGQPQHFGDGTRLSIL.

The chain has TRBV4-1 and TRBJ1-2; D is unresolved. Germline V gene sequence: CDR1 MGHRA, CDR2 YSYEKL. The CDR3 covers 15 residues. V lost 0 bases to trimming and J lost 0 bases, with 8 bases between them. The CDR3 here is CASSQETSTNYGYTF. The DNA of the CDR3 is TGCGCCAGCAGCCAAGAGACGTCAACTAACTATGGCTACACCTTC.

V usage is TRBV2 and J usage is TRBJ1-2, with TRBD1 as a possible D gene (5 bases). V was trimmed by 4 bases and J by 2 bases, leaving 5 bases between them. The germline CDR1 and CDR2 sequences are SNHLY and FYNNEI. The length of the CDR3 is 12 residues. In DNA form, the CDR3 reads TGTGCCAGCAGTGGACAGAACTATGGCTACACCTTC. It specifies CASSGQNYGYTF.

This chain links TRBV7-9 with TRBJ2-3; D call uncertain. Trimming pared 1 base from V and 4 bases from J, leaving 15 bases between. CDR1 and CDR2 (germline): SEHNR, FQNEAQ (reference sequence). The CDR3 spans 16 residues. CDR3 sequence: CASSLVLWGSSDTQYF. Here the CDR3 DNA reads TGTGCCAGCAGCTTAGTTCTATGGGGATCGTCAGATACGCAGTATTTT.

CDR3: CASSLVALAGVNNEQFF. CDR3 DNA: TGTGCCAGCAGTCTTGTAGCTCTAGCGGGAGTCAACAATGAGCAGTTCTTC. The chain joins TRBV7-9 to TRBJ2-1; 10 nucleotides agree with TRBD2. The CDR3 is 17 residues long. Germline CDR1 and CDR2: SEHNR and FQNEAQ (reference sequence). V trimming: 6 bases; J trimming: 5 bases; junction bases outside the gene matches: 13.

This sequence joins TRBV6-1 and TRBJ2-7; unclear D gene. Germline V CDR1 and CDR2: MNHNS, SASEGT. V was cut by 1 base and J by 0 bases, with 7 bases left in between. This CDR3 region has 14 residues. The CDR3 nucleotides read TGTGCCAGCAGTGAAGTTGGCGGCTCCTACGAGCAGTACTTC. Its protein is CASSEVGGSYEQYF.

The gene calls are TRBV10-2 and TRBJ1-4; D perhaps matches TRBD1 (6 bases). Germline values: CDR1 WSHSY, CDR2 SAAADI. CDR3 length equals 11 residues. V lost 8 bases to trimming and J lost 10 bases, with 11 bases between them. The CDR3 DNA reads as TGCGCCAGCCAGGACAGCAGAAAACTGTTTTTT. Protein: CASQDSRKLFF.

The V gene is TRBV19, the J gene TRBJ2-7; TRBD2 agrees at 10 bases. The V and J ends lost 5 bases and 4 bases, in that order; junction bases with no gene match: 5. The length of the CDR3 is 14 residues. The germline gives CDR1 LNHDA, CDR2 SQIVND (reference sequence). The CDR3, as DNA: TGTGCCAGTAGTTCACCGGGACTAGCGTACGAGCAGTACTTC. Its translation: CASSSPGLAYEQYF.

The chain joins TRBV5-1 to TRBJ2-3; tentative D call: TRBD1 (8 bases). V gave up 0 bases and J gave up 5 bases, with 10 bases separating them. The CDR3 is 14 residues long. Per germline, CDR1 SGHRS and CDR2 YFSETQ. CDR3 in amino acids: CASSLDRGGDTQYF. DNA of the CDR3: TGCGCCAGCAGCTTGGACAGGGGGGGAGATACGCAGTATTTT. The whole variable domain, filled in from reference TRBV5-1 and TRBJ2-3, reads KAGVTQTPRYLIKTRGQQVTLSCSPISGHRSVSWYQQTPGQGLQFLFEYFSETQRNKGNFPGRFSGRQFSNSRSEMNVSTLELGDSALYLCASSLDRGGDTQYFGPGTRLTVL.

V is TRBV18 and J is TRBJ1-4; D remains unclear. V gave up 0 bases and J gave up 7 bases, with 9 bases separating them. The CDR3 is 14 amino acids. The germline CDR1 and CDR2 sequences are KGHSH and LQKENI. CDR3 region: CASSPPSGSEKLFF. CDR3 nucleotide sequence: TGTGCCAGCTCACCACCATCAGGTTCTGAAAAACTGTTTTTT.

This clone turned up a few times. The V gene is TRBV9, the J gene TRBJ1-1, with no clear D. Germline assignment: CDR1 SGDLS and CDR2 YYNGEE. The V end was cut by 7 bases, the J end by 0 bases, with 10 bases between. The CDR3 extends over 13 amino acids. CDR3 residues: CASRRLMNTEAFF. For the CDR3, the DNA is TGTGCCAGCCGAAGACTCATGAACACTGAAGCTTTCTTT.

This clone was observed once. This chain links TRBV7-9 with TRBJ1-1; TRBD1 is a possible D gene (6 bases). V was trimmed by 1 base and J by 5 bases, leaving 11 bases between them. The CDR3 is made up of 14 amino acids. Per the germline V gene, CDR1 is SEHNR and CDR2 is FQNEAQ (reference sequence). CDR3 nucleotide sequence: TGTGCCAGCAGCTTAGTACAGGGTGGTACTGAAGCTTTCTTT. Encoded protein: CASSLVQGGTEAFF.

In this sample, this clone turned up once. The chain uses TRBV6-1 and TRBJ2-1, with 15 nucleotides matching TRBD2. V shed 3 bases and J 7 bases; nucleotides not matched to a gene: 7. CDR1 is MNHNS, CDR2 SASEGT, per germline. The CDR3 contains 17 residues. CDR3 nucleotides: TGTGCCAGCAGTGATGGACTAGCGGGAGGGCTTGGGAATGAGCAGTTCTTC. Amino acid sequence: CASSDGLAGGLGNEQFF.

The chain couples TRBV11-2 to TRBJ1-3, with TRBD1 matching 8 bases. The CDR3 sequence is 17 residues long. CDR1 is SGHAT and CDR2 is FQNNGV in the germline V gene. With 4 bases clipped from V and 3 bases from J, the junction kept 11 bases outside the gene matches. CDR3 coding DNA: TGTGCCAGCAGCTCTCTCAGGGGGCCGAAACTTGGAAACACCATATATTTT. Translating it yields CASSSLRGPKLGNTIYF.

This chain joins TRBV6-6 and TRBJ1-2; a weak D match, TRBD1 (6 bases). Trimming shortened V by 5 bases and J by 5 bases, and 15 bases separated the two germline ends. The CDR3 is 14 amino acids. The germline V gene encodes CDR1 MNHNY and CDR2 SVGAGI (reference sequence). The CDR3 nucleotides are TGTGCCAGCAGTCCCCGGGGGCGTTCTTATGGCTACACCTTC. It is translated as CASSPRGRSYGYTF.

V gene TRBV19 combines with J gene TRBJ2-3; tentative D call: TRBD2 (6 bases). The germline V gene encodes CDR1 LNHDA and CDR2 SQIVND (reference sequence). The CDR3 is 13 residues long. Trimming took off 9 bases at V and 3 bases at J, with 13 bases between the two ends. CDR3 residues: CASNGGTTDTQYF. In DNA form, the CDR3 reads TGTGCCAGCAATGGGGGGACGACAGATACGCAGTATTTT.

The CDR3 here is CASKGQGVLSNQPQHF. The CDR3, as DNA: TGTGCCAGCAAGGGACAGGGGGTCCTTAGCAATCAGCCCCAGCATTTT. J is TRBJ1-5 and V is TRBV2, with TRBD1 matching over 11 bases. Germline trimming cut 7 bases from V and 0 bases from J; bases unmatched to any gene: 5. In germline, CDR1 is SNHLY, CDR2 FYNNEI. This CDR3 contains 16 residues.

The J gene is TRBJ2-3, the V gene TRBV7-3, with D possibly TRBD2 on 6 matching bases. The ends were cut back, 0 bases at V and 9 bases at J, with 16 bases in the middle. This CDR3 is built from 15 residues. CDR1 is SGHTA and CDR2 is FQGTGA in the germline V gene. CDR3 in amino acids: CASSLTPSRGDTQYF. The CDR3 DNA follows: TGTGCCAGCAGCTTAACACCCTCCCGCGGGGACACGCAGTATTTT.

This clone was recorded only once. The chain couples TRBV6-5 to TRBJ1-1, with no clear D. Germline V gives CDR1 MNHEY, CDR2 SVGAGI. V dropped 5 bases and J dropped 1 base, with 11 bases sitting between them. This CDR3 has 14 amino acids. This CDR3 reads CASSKTRGNTEAFF. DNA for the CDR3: TGTGCCAGCAGTAAAACACGGGGGAACACTGAAGCTTTCTTT.

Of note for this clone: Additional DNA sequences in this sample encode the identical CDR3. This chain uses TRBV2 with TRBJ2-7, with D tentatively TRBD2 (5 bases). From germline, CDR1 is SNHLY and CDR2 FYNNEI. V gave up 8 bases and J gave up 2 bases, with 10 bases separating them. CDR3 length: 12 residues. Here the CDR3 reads CASGGTTYEQYF. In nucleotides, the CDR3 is TGTGCCAGCGGAGGCACCACCTACGAGCAGTACTTC.

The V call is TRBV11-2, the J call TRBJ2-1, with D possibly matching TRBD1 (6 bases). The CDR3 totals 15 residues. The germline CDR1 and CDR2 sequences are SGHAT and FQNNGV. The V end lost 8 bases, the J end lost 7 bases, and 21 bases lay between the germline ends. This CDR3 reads CASGRKWGPSNEQFF. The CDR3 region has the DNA TGTGCCAGCGGAAGGAAGTGGGGGCCCAGTAATGAGCAGTTCTTC.

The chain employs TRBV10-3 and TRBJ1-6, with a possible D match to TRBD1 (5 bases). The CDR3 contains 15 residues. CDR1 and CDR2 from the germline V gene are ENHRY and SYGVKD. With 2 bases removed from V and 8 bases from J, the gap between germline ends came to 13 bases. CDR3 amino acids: CAISEGGGLYSPLHF. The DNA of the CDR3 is TGTGCCATCAGTGAGGGGGGGGGATTGTATTCACCCCTCCACTTT.

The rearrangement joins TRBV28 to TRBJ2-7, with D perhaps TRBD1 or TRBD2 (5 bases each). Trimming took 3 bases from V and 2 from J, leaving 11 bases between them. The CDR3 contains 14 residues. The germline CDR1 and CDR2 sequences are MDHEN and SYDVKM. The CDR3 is CASSFNRGPYEQYF. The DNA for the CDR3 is TGTGCCAGCAGTTTTAATAGGGGACCCTACGAGCAGTACTTC.

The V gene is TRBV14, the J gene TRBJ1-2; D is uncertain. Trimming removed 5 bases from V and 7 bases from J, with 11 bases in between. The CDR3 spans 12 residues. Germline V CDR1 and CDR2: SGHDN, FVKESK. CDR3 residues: CASSYTRIGYTF. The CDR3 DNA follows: TGTGCCAGCAGCTATACCCGTATTGGCTACACCTTC.

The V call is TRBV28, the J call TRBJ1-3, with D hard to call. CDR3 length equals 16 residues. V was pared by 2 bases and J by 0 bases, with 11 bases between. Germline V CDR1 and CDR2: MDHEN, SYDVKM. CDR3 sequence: CASSLAQSLSGNTIYF. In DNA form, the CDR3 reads TGTGCCAGCAGTTTAGCACAGTCGCTCTCTGGAAACACCATATATTTT.